The sequence of this TCR beta chain was determined in a study of cytomegalovirus exposure and HLA in healthy donors. This clone has only a few counts. It was with 60 Vbeta and 13 Jbeta primers that the PCR ran. The protocol was immunoSEQ multiplex PCR, while the TCRdb copy is restricted to in-frame clones and leaves out a portion. The table records some 67,000 clones, approximately 92% of them present only once. The CDR3 covers 13 residues. Germline V CDR1 and CDR2: LGHNA, YNFKEQ. With 5 bases removed from V and 5 bases from J, the gap between germline ends came to 10 bases. The chain combines TRBV4-2 with TRBJ1-3, with a possible D match to TRBD1 (6 bases). The receptor's source is a woman aged 25 to 39 in good health and CMV-seropositive. Sequencing was done on a sample of PBMCs. CDR3 DNA sequence: TGTGCCAGCAGCTACAGGGTTAGAAACACCATATATTTT. The encoded protein is CASSYRVRNTIYF.